This TCR beta chain is from a study of cytomegalovirus exposure and HLA in healthy donors. Study-wide results and limits: Clonal expansion, a later analysis showed, was greater in HLA-associated TCR beta chains than in equally common others.

A few counts support this clone. What it binds is not known. The PCR employed 60 Vbeta primers together with 13 Jbeta primers. Using immunoSEQ multiplex PCR, the repertoire was profiled, and TCRdb retains in-frame clones only, with some absent. The sample lists about 130,000 clones; 60% to 80% were seen once. The source is a woman in her 50s in good health and CMV-seronegative. Material for sequencing was PBMCs.

The CDR3 sequence: CASSIGSGSPTDTQYF. CDR3 DNA: TGTGCCAGTAGTATCGGAAGCGGGAGCCCCACAGATACGCAGTATTTT. The V gene is TRBV19, the J gene TRBJ2-3; 8 bases line up with TRBD2. The CDR3 contains 16 residues. J gave up 2 bases and V 3 bases, and 7 bases lay outside the gene matches. The germline gives CDR1 LNHDA, CDR2 SQIVND (reference sequence).